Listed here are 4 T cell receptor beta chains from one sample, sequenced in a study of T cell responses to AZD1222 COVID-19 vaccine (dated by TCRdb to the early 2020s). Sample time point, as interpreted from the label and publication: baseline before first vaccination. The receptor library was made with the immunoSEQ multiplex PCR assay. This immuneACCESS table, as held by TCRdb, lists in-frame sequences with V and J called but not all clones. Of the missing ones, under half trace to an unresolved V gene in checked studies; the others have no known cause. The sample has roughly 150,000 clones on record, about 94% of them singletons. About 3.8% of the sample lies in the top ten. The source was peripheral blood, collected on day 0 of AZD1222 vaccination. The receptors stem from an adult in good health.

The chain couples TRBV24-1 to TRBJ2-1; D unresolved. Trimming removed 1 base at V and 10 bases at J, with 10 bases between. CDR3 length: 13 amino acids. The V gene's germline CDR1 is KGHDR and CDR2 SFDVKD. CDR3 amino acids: CATSDFARREQFF. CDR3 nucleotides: TGTGCCACCAGTGATTTTGCGAGGCGGGAGCAGTTCTTC.

The CDR3 DNA reads as TGTGCCAGCAGTGATGGGGCGACAGATACGCAGTATTTT. Translation: CASSDGATDTQYF. The chain couples TRBV2 to TRBJ2-3; D is perhaps TRBD1 (5 bases). The germline V gene has CDR1 SNHLY and CDR2 FYNNEI. This CDR3 comprises 13 residues. V shed 3 bases and J shed 3 bases, with 7 bases lying between them.

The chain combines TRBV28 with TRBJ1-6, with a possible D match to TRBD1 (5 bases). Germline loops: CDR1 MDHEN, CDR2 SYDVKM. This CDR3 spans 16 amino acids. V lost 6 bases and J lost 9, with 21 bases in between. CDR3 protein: CASSLTPGTRSSPLHF. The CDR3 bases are TGTGCCAGCAGCTTGACGCCCGGGACGAGGAGTTCACCCCTCCACTTT.

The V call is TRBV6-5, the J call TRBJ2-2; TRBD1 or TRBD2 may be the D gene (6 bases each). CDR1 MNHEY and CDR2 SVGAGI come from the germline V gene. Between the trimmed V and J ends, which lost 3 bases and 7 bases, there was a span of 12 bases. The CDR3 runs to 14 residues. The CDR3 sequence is CASSYGGQNGELFF. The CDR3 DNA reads TGTGCCAGCAGTTATGGGGGGCAAAACGGGGAGCTGTTTTTT.